Listed below are T cell receptor beta chains from one sample, sequenced in a study of T cell changes during pregnancy in multiple sclerosis. Only in-frame clones appear in the TCRdb table, and some are missing; sequencing was by immunoSEQ multiplex PCR. The sample consists of 20,000 to 25,000 clones, about 89% of them appearing once. Here the sequenced sample was CD8+ T cells from peripheral blood mononuclear cells, taken in the first trimester of pregnancy. The receptors derive from a female donor in good health, enrolled as a control in a pregnancy study. The CDR3 runs from the conserved cysteine through the conserved F or W. Fields, in order: D gene, V gene, clone size, J gene, CDR3 DNA, CDR3 protein. A D gene is named only where the DNA matches it firmly. Clone size appears in some rows only: once, few, many, or a class for an expanded clone.

-	TRBV4-1	-	TRBJ2-2	TGCGCCAGCAGCCAAGTTCGAGGCGGGGAGCTGTTTTTT	CASSQVRGGELFF
-	TRBV6-1	-	TRBJ1-5	TGTGCCAGCAGTCCCGGACACCAAGGCAATCAGCCCCAGCATTTT	CASSPGHQGNQPQHF
-	TRBV5-1	-	TRBJ2-1	TGCGCCAGCAGCTTGGAAGGGGGAGCCTACAATGAGCAGTTCTTC	CASSLEGGAYNEQFF
TRBD1	TRBV19	-	TRBJ2-2	TGTGCCAGTAGGGGGGACAGGGGTAACACCGGGGAGCTGTTTTTT	CASRGDRGNTGELFF
-	TRBV27	-	TRBJ1-6	TGTGCCAGCAGTTTATCGTGGCAGGGAGGTTCACCCCTCCACTTT	CASSLSWQGGSPLHF
-	TRBV11-2	once	TRBJ2-7	TGTGCCAGCAGCCACCAGGGGAGCTCCTACGAGCAGTACTTC	CASSHQGSSYEQYF
TRBD2	TRBV7-9	-	TRBJ2-1	TGTGCCAGCAGCTTCGGCCTAGCGGCGCACAATGAGCAGTTCTTC	CASSFGLAAHNEQFF
TRBD1	TRBV6-4	-	TRBJ2-1	TGTGCCAGCAGTGATACCGGGACAGGGGGAAGTGAGCAGTTCTTC	CASSDTGTGGSEQFF
-	TRBV7-8	-	TRBJ1-3	TGTGCCAGCAGCCACCTGGACAGTCCGGGAAACACCATATATTTT	CASSHLDSPGNTIYF
-	TRBV6-1	-	TRBJ2-7	TGTGCCAGCAGTGAAATTGGGCCGAGCTCCTACGAGCAGTACTTC	CASSEIGPSSYEQYF
TRBD2	TRBV2	-	TRBJ2-2	TGTGCCAGCAAGAAAAGCGGGGGAACCGGGGAGCTGTTTTTT	CASKKSGGTGELFF
-	TRBV9	once	TRBJ2-3	TGTGCCCGCACCGGAGGGGGGGCAGATACGCAGTATTTT	CARTGGGADTQYF